A selection of T cell receptor beta chains follows, all from one sample in a study of T cell responses to AZD1222 COVID-19 vaccine. TCRdb keeps only in-frame clones here, not all; method: immunoSEQ multiplex PCR. The sample lists roughly 140,000 clones; 75% to 95% were seen once. Material: peripheral blood, obtained on day 0 of AZD1222 vaccination. The receptors stem from an adult in good health. Each CDR3 is given with its conserved first and last residue. The order of the fields is V gene, D gene, clone size, J gene, CDR3 protein, CDR3 DNA. A D gene is named only where the DNA matches it firmly. Not all rows give a size; the values are once, few, many and, for expanded clones, a class.

>TRBV2|-|-|TRBJ1-2
CASSAGGSYGYTF
TGTGCCAGCAGTGCGGGGGGAAGTTATGGCTACACCTTC
>TRBV7-9|-|-|TRBJ1-1
CASSGEAFF
TGTGCCAGCTCGGGTGAAGCTTTCTTT
>TRBV5-6|-|-|TRBJ1-4
CASSLAGSNEKLFF
TGTGCCAGCAGCTTGGCAGGGTCAAATGAAAAACTGTTTTTT
>TRBV6-2/TRBV6-3|TRBD1|-|TRBJ1-1
CASSGGQGNFNTEAFF
TGTGCCAGCAGTGGGGGACAGGGAAACTTTAACACTGAAGCTTTCTTT
>TRBV5-8|-|-|TRBJ1-5
CASSLNQPQHF
TGTGCCAGCAGCTTGAATCAGCCCCAGCATTTT
>TRBV5-1|TRBD2|-|TRBJ2-7
CASSKHSGREYEQYF
TGCGCCAGCAGCAAACATAGCGGGAGGGAGTACGAGCAGTACTTC
>TRBV7-9|-|-|TRBJ2-1
CASSYWGASSTNEQFF
TGTGCCAGCAGCTACTGGGGGGCCTCCTCTACCAATGAGCAGTTCTTC
>TRBV5-1|TRBD1|-|TRBJ1-6
CASTMATGGRNSPLHF
TGCGCCAGCACAATGGCGACAGGGGGCCGTAATTCACCCCTCCACTTT
>TRBV9|TRBD1|-|TRBJ1-2
CASSTAQGARLGYGYTF
TGTGCCAGCAGCACCGCACAGGGGGCGAGACTAGGCTATGGCTACACCTTC
>TRBV9|-|few|TRBJ1-6
CASSVEGGLNSPLHF
TGTGCCAGCAGCGTAGAAGGGGGGCTTAATTCACCCCTCCACTTT
>TRBV1|-|-|TRBJ2-1
CTSSPAGARFSYNEQFF
TGCACCAGCAGCCCAGCCGGGGCCCGTTTTTCCTACAATGAGCAGTTCTTC
>TRBV4-1|-|-|TRBJ2-7
CASSQDTGLAAREQYF
TGCGCCAGCAGCCAAGACACGGGACTGGCGGCGCGCGAGCAGTACTTC
>TRBV7-2|-|-|TRBJ1-1
CASSLATGANTEAFF
TGTGCCAGCAGCTTAGCGACGGGGGCGAACACTGAAGCTTTCTTT
>TRBV7-9|TRBD2|-|TRBJ2-1
CASSPLRGGTYNEQFF
TGTGCCAGCAGCCCCCTCCGCGGGGGAACCTACAATGAGCAGTTCTTC
>TRBV7-2|-|once|TRBJ1-2
CASRSGTHYGYTF
TGTGCCAGCAGGAGCGGGACGCACTATGGCTACACCTTC
>TRBV13|-|once|TRBJ2-7
CASSLGDTEQYF
TGTGCCAGCAGCTTAGGTGACACCGAGCAGTACTTC
>TRBV11-3|-|-|TRBJ2-1
CASSLTIAGGSYNEQFF
TGTGCCAGCAGCTTAACTATCGCCGGGGGCTCCTACAATGAGCAGTTCTTC
>TRBV5-6|-|once|TRBJ2-7
CASSLGSSYEQYF
TGTGCCAGCAGCTTGGGCAGCTCCTACGAGCAGTACTTC
>TRBV4-1|TRBD2|once|TRBJ2-3
CASSQVAGTRATDTQYF
TGCGCCAGCAGCCAAGTTGCCGGGACTAGAGCCACAGATACGCAGTATTTT
>TRBV7-2|-|-|TRBJ2-1
CASSLEVAAEQFF
TGTGCCAGCAGCTTAGAAGTAGCTGCTGAGCAGTTCTTC
>TRBV6-2/TRBV6-3|TRBD2|once|TRBJ2-1
CASSNLAGGTYNEQFF
TGTGCCAGCAGTAATTTAGCGGGGGGGACCTACAATGAGCAGTTCTTC
>TRBV7-9|TRBD1|-|TRBJ2-7
CASSLGTGIGGEQYF
TGTGCCAGCAGCCTAGGGACAGGGATCGGAGGCGAGCAGTACTTC
>TRBV13|TRBD2|once|TRBJ2-1
CASSLGLPWTSRHSYNEQFF
TGTGCCAGCAGCTTAGGCCTCCCCTGGACTAGCCGACACTCCTACAATGAGCAGTTCTTC
>TRBV18|TRBD2|-|TRBJ2-7
CASSPAATAGVFYEQYF
TGTGCCAGCTCACCCGCCGCCACAGCGGGAGTTTTCTACGAGCAGTACTTC
>TRBV30|TRBD2|-|TRBJ2-1
CARSAGGAAYNEQFF
TGTGCCAGATCCGCGGGGGGGGCGGCCTACAATGAGCAGTTCTTC
>TRBV5-1|-|-|TRBJ2-2
CASSFGGRRTGELFF
TGCGCCAGCAGCTTCGGGGGGCGGCGTACCGGGGAGCTGTTTTTT
>TRBV5-1|TRBD2|-|TRBJ2-1
CASSLYRGGDYNEQFF
TGCGCCAGCAGCTTGTACCGCGGGGGGGACTACAATGAGCAGTTCTTC
>TRBV6-5|-|-|TRBJ1-6
CASTFSPQSSPLHF
TGTGCCAGCACCTTTTCCCCACAGAGTTCACCCCTCCACTTT
>TRBV7-9|-|-|TRBJ1-5
CASSPRGGGSQPQHF
TGTGCCAGCAGCCCCCGAGGGGGGGGAAGTCAGCCCCAGCATTTT
>TRBV19|TRBD1|-|TRBJ1-2
CASSIRGSTGDGYTF
TGTGCCAGTAGTATTAGGGGTAGCACAGGGGATGGCTACACCTTC
>TRBV2|TRBD1|-|TRBJ1-3
CASRTGTGNTIYF
TGTGCCAGCAGGACAGGGACTGGAAACACCATATATTTT
>TRBV6-5|-|-|TRBJ2-5
CASSYSWGRETQYF
TGTGCCAGCAGTTACTCGTGGGGGCGGGAGACCCAGTACTTC
>TRBV6-4|-|once|TRBJ1-4
CASSNQFQGFATNEKLFF
TGTGCCAGCAGCAATCAGTTCCAGGGCTTCGCAACTAATGAAAAACTGTTTTTT
>TRBV25-1|-|-|TRBJ1-2
CASSELDKSYGYTF
TGTGCCAGCAGTGAACTTGACAAGTCATATGGCTACACCTTC
>TRBV27|-|-|TRBJ2-3
CASSPDRGAADTQYF
TGTGCCAGCAGTCCTGATCGGGGGGCGGCAGATACGCAGTATTTT
>TRBV19|-|-|TRBJ1-2
CASSIGRTQGGYTF
TGTGCCAGTAGTATCGGCAGGACCCAGGGCGGCTACACCTTC
>TRBV30|-|once|TRBJ1-1
CAWGTGWENTEAFF
TGTGCCTGGGGAACCGGCTGGGAGAACACTGAAGCTTTCTTT
>TRBV27|TRBD1|-|TRBJ1-1
CASSKPGQLGGMNTEAFF
TGTGCCAGCAGTAAACCGGGACAACTAGGGGGCATGAACACTGAAGCTTTCTTT
>TRBV5-4|TRBD1|-|TRBJ1-3
CASGLYRDRGNTIYF
TGTGCCAGCGGACTCTACCGGGACAGGGGAAACACCATATATTTT
>TRBV7-6|TRBD1|-|TRBJ1-1
CASSLKPGQAGTEAFF
TGTGCCAGCAGCTTGAAACCGGGACAGGCGGGGACTGAAGCTTTCTTT
>TRBV7-9|TRBD2|once|TRBJ2-5
CASSQGLAGSRETQYF
TGTGCCAGCAGCCAGGGACTAGCGGGATCCCGAGAGACCCAGTACTTC
>TRBV7-2|-|once|TRBJ2-3
CASSPGGFAGLSTDTQYF
TGTGCCAGCAGCCCCGGAGGTTTCGCAGGTCTTAGCACAGATACGCAGTATTTT
>TRBV2|-|once|TRBJ2-3
CASSGFRTDTQYF
TGTGCCAGCAGTGGGTTTCGCACAGATACGCAGTATTTT
>TRBV7-9|TRBD2|-|TRBJ2-7
CASSSSGGPYEQYF
TGTGCCAGCAGCTCTAGCGGGGGACCCTACGAGCAGTACTTC
>TRBV21-1|-|-|TRBJ2-4
CASSLGTGKFRTKNIQYF
TGTGCCAGCAGCTTGGGGACAGGGAAGTTTCGGACCAAAAACATTCAGTACTTC
>TRBV19|-|-|TRBJ2-2
CASSPPGGSNTGELFF
TGTGCCAGTAGTCCCCCGGGTGGATCGAACACCGGGGAGCTGTTTTTT
>TRBV15|-|once|TRBJ2-7
CATTLGGGSPYEQYF
TGTGCCACCACCCTAGGGGGGGGTTCCCCCTACGAGCAGTACTTC
>TRBV6-5|-|-|TRBJ1-1
CASSLRGGAEAFF
TGTGCCAGCAGTTTAAGGGGGGGGGCTGAAGCTTTCTTT
>TRBV27|-|-|TRBJ1-6
CASSFSGSYNSPLHF
TGTGCCAGCAGTTTCAGTGGGTCCTATAATTCACCCCTCCACTTT
>TRBV9|-|-|TRBJ2-1
CASSVRWESNEQFF
TGTGCCAGCAGCGTTCGGTGGGAGTCAAATGAGCAGTTCTTC
>TRBV28|-|-|TRBJ2-1
CASSFKGVIGNEQFF
TGTGCCAGCAGTTTTAAGGGGGTAATAGGCAATGAGCAGTTCTTC
>TRBV4-2|-|once|TRBJ1-5
CASSQSGRGSNQPQHF
TGTGCCAGCAGCCAATCGGGCCGGGGGAGCAATCAGCCCCAGCATTTT
>TRBV5-1|-|once|TRBJ2-3
CASSLELADTQYF
TGCGCCAGCAGCTTGGAACTAGCAGATACGCAGTATTTT
>TRBV18|TRBD1|-|TRBJ2-3
CASSPVPGTGIVDTQYF
TGTGCCAGCTCACCAGTCCCCGGGACAGGGATTGTGGATACGCAGTATTTT
>TRBV4-1|-|once|TRBJ1-2
CASSQGTGANYGYTF
TGCGCCAGCAGCCAAGGTACGGGGGCGAACTATGGCTACACCTTC
>TRBV20-1|-|-|TRBJ2-7
CSASPLGQSSSYEQYF
TGCAGTGCTAGTCCCCTAGGACAGTCCAGCTCCTACGAGCAGTACTTC
>TRBV6-2/TRBV6-3|-|-|TRBJ1-6
CASSYGFGSPLHF
TGTGCCAGCAGTTACGGGTTTGGCTCACCCCTCCACTTT